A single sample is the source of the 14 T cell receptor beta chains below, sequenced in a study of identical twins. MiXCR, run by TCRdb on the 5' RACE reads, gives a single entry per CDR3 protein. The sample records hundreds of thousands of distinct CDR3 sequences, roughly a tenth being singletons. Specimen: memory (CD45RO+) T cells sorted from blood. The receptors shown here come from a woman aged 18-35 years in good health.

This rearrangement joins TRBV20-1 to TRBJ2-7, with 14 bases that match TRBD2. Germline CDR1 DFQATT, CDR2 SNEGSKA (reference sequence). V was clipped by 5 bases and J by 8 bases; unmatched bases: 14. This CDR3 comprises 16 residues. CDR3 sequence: CSARRGVGTSGSKQYF. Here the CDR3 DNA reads TGCAGTGCTCGACGAGGAGTAGGGACTAGCGGGAGTAAGCAGTACTTC.

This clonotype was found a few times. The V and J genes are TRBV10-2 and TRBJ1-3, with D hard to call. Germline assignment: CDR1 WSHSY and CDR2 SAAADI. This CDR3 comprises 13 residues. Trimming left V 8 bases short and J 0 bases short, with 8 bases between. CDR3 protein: CASGLNSGNTIYF. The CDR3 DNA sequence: TGCGCCAGCGGTCTTAACTCTGGAAACACCATATATTTT.

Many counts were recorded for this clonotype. CDR3 in amino acids: CASSGSGTTNYGYTF. As DNA, the CDR3 is TGCGCCAGCAGCGGGTCCGGGACTACCAACTATGGCTACACCTTC. J is TRBJ1-2 and V is TRBV5-1, with a weak D call TRBD1 (5 bases). The germline V gene encodes CDR1 SGHRS and CDR2 YFSETQ. With 4 bases removed from V and 2 bases from J, the gap between germline ends came to 15 bases. The CDR3 totals 15 residues.

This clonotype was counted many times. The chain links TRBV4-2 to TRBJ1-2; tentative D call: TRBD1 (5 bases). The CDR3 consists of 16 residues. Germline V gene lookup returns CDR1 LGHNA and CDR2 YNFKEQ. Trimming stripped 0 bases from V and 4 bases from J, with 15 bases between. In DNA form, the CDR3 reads TGTGCCAGCAGCCAAGACGGGACGCCGGGGGGCTATGGCTACACCTTC. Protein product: CASSQDGTPGGYGYTF.

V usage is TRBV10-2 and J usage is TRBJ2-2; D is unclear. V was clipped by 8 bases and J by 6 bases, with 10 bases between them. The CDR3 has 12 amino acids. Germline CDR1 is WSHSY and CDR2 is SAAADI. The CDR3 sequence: CASCKGPGELFF. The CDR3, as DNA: TGCGCCAGCTGTAAAGGGCCCGGGGAGCTGTTTTTT.

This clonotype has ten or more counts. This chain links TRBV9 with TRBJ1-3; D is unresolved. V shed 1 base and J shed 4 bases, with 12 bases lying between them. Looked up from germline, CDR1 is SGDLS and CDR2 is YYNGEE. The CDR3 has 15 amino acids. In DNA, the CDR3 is TGTGCCAGCAGCGTAACTTCATCTCGAGGAAACACCATATATTTT. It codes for CASSVTSSRGNTIYF. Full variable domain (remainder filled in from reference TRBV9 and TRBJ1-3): DSGVTQTPKHLITATGQRVTLRCSPRSGDLSVYWYQQSLDQGLQFLIQYYNGEERAKGNILERFSAQQFPDLHSELNLSSLELGDSALYFCASSVTSSRGNTIYFGEGSWLTVV.

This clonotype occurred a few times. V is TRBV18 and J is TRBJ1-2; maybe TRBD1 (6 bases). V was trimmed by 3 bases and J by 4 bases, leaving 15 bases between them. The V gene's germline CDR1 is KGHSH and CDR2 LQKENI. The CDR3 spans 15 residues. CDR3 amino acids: CASSPHSDRPYGYTF. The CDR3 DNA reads TGTGCCAGCTCACCCCACTCGGACAGACCCTATGGCTACACCTTC. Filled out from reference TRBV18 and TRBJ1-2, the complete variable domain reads NAGVMQNPRHLVRRRGQEARLRCSPMKGHSHVYWYRQLPEEGLKFMVYLQKENIIDESGMPKERFSAEFPKEGPSILRIQQVVRGDSAAYFCASSPHSDRPYGYTFGSGTRLTVV.

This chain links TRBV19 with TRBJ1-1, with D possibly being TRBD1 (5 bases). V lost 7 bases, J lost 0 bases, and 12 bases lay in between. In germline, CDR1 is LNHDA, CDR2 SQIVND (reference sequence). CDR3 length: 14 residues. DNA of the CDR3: TGTGCCAGTACCCTGCGGGGGATGAACACTGAAGCTTTCTTT. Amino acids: CASTLRGMNTEAFF.

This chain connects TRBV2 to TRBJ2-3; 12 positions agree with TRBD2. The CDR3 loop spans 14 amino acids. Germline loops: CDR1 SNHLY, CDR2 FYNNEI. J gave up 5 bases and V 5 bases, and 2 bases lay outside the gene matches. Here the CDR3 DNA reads TGTGCCAGCAGTCGACTAGCGGGAGAAGATACGCAGTATTTT. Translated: CASSRLAGEDTQYF. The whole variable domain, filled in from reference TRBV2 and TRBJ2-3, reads EPEVTQTPSHQVTQMGQEVILRCVPISNHLYFYWYRQILGQKVEFLVSFYNNEISEKSEIFDDQFSVERPDGSNFTLKIRSTKLEDSAMYFCASSRLAGEDTQYFGPGTRLTVL.

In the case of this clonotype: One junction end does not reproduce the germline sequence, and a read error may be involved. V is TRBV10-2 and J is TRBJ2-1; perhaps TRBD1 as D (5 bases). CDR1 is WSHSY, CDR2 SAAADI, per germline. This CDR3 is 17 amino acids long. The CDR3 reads CASSKEVAGAPGSEQFF. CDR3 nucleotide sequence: TGTGCCTCCTCCAAAGAGGTAGCTGGGGCGCCTGGTAGTGAGCAGTTCTTC.

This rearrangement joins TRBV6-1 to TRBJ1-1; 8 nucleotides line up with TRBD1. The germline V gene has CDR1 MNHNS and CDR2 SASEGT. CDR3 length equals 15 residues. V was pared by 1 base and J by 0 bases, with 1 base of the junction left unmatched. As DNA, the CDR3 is TGTGCCAGCAGTGAAGGACAGGGGATGAACACTGAAGCTTTCTTT. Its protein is CASSEGQGMNTEAFF.

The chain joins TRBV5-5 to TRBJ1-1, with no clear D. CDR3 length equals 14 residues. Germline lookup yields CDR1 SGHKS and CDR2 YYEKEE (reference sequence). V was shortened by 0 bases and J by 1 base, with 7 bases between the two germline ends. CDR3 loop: CASSLVSPNTEAFF. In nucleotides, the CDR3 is TGTGCCAGCAGCTTGGTGAGCCCGAACACTGAAGCTTTCTTT.

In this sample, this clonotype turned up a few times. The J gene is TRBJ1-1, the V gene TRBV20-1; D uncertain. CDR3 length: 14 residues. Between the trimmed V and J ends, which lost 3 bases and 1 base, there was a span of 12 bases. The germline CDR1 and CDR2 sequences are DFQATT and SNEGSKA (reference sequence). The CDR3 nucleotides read TGCAGTGCTAGGAAAGGACTTACGAACACTGAAGCTTTCTTT. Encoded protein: CSARKGLTNTEAFF.

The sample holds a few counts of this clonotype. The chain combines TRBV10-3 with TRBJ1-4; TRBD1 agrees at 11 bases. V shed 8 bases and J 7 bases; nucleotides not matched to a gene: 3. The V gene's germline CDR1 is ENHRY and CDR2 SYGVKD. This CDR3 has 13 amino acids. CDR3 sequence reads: CAIGQGAGEKLFF. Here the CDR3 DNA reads TGTGCCATCGGACAGGGGGCGGGTGAAAAACTGTTTTTT.